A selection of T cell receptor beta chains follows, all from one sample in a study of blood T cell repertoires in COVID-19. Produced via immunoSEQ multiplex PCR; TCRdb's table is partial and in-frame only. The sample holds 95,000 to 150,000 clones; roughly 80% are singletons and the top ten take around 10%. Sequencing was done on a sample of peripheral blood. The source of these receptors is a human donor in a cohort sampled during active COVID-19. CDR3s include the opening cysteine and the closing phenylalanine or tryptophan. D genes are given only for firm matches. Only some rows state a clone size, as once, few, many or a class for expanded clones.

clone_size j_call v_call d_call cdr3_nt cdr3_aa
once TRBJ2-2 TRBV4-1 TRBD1 TGCGCCAGCAGCATCGACAGGGAAACGTCCGGGGAGCTGTTTTTT CASSIDRETSGELFF
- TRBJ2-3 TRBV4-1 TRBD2 TGCGCCAGCAGCCAAGATCTTGAGTTTTACAGCGGGGGGGCCTTCGGTACGCAGTATTTT CASSQDLEFYSGGAFGTQYF
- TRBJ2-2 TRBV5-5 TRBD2 TGTGCCAGCAGTCCGAGCGGGGGAGTAGCCGGGGAGCTGTTTTTT CASSPSGGVAGELFF
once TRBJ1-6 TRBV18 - TGTGCCAGCTCACCCTCTGAGGCCCTCAGCTCCTATAATTCACCCCTCCACTTT CASSPSEALSSYNSPLHF
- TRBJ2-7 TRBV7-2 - TGTGCCAGCACTGGTCTAGTGGCCTACGAGCAGTACTTC CASTGLVAYEQYF
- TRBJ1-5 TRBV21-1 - TGTGCCAGCCTTGGGGAGACCACCCACAATCAGCCCCAGCATTTT CASLGETTHNQPQHF
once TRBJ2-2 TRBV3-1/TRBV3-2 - TGTGCCAGCAGCCAAGCCGCGGCCGGGGAGCTGTTTTTT CASSQAAAGELFF
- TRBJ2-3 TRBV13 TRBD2 TGTGCCAGCAGCCGCCGGACTAGCGGGCTGGCGCCGGGTGATACGCAGTATTTT CASSRRTSGLAPGDTQYF
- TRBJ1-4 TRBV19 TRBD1 TGTGCCAGTAGTCCCCGACAGGGGGCTAATGAAAAACTGTTTTTT CASSPRQGANEKLFF
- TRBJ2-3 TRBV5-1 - TGCGCCAGCAGCTTGGCCGAACAGGGAGATACGCAGTATTTT CASSLAEQGDTQYF
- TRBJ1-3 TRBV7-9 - TGTGCCAGCAGCGAGCAGGTGCTCTCTGGAAACACCATATATTTT CASSEQVLSGNTIYF
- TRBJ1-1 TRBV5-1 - TGCGCCAGCAGCACGACAGGAACCTACACTGAAGCTTTCTTT CASSTTGTYTEAFF
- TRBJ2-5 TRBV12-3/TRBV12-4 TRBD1 TGTGCCAGCAGCGGACAGGGATCTGAGACCCAGTACTTC CASSGQGSETQYF
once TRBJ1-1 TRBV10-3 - TGTGCCATCACTCGGACAGCTATGAACACTGAAGCTTTCTTT CAITRTAMNTEAFF
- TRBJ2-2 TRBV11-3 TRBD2 TGTGCCAGCAGCCAGGGACTAGCGGGTACCGGGGAGCTGTTTTTT CASSQGLAGTGELFF
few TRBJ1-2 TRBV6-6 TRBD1 TGTGCCAGCAGTATGGGACAGGGAGGCTATGGCTACACCTTC CASSMGQGGYGYTF
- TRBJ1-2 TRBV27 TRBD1 TGTGCCAGCAGTTTAGCCGGACAGGGTACTTATGGCTACACCTTC CASSLAGQGTYGYTF
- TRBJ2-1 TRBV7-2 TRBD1 TGTGCCAGCAGCTTATCGGGACAGGGCCATGAGCAGTTCTTC CASSLSGQGHEQFF
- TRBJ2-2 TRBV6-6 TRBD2 TGTGCCAGCAGGCGGACTAGCCAGCCGATCGGGGAGCTGTTTTTT CASRRTSQPIGELFF
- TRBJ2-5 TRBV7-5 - TGTGCCAGAAGCTTCGGACGGGGTGAGACCCAGTACTTC CARSFGRGETQYF
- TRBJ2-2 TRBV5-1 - TGCGCCAGCAGCTTGGGGGCAGGGTCGAACACCGGGGAGCTGTTTTTT CASSLGAGSNTGELFF
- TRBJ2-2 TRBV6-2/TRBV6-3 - TGTGCCAGCAGTTACTTCCACGCCCCACGGTCCGGGGAGCTGTTTTTT CASSYFHAPRSGELFF
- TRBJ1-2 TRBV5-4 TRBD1 TGTGCCAGCAGCTTGACAGGGGCCTATGGCTACACCTTC CASSLTGAYGYTF
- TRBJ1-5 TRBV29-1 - TGCAGCCCTCGGACATTTAGCAATCAGCCCCAGCATTTT CSPRTFSNQPQHF
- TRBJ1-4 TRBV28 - TGTGCCAGCAGTGTCCAGGGGATTCCCCCTTTAAAACTGTTTTTT CASSVQGIPPLKLFF
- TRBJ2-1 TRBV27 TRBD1 TGTGCCAGCAGTTTTCAAGCCGGGACAGGAGGTAACAATGAGCAGTTCTTC CASSFQAGTGGNNEQFF
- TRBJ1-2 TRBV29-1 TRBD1 TGCAGCGTTGAAAGGGACAGGGGGGCCCACCCCACCTTC CSVERDRGAHPTF
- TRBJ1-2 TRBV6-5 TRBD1 TGTGCCACCGGGCCACAGGGGGCCTATGGCTACACCTTC CATGPQGAYGYTF
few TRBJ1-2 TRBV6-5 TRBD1 TGTGCCAGCAGGAAAACGGGACAGAACTATGGCTACACCTTC CASRKTGQNYGYTF
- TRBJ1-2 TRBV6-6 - TGTGCCAGCAGTTACTCCGGTTATGGCTACACCTTC CASSYSGYGYTF
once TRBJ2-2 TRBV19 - TGTGCCAGTAGTATGGCGTGGGGCATCACCGGGGAGCTGTTTTTT CASSMAWGITGELFF
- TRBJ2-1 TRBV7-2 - TGTGCCAGCAGCTTAGAGGCTAGCCCATACAATGAGCAGTTCTTC CASSLEASPYNEQFF
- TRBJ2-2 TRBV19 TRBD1 TGTGCCAGTAGCCATGGACAGGGGGGGACCGGGGAGCTGTTTTTT CASSHGQGGTGELFF
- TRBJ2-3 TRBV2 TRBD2 TGTGCCAGCAGTAAACTAGCGCCTAGCACAGATACGCAGTATTTT CASSKLAPSTDTQYF
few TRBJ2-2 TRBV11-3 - TGTGCCAGCAGCTTTACAGGGACCGGGGAGCTGTTTTTT CASSFTGTGELFF
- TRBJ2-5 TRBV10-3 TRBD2 TGTGCCATCAGTGAGGGAAGGCGGGGGGGCCCTCAAGAGACCCAGTACTTC CAISEGRRGGPQETQYF
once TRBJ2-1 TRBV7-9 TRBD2 TGTGCCACCCGGACTAGCGGGGGGAATGAGCAGTTCTTC CATRTSGGNEQFF
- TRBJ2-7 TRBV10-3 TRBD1 TGTGCCATAGATGAGACAGGGGGGACCTACGAGCAGTACTTC CAIDETGGTYEQYF
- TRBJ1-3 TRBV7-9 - TGTGCCAGCAGCTTCGAACAGACTGGAAACACCATATATTTT CASSFEQTGNTIYF
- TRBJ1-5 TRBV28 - TGTGCCAGCAGGCTCTTAGCCGGCCTCAATCAGCCCCAGCATTTT CASRLLAGLNQPQHF
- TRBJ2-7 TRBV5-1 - TGCGCCAGCAGACCTCAGACAGCCGGCGAGCAGTACTTC CASRPQTAGEQYF
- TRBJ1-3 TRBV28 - TGTGCCAGCAGTTCTCCCAGCACAGGGACTGGAAACACCATATATTTT CASSSPSTGTGNTIYF
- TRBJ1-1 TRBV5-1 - TGCGCCAGCAGCTTGCGCGGGGGTACTGAAGCTTTCTTT CASSLRGGTEAFF
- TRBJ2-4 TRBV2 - TGTGCCAGCAGTACTCGAGGACAGAAAAACATTCAGTACTTC CASSTRGQKNIQYF
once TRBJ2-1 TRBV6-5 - TGTGCCAGCAGTTACGGAGAGAGGAACAATGAGCAGTTCTTC CASSYGERNNEQFF
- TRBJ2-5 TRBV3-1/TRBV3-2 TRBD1 TGTGCCAGCAGCCGGGGACAGGGGGCATTTTCCACAAGAGAGACCCAGTACTTC CASSRGQGAFSTRETQYF
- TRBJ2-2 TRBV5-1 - TGCGCCAGCAGCTTGCCAGTCGCGGACACCGGGGAGCTGTTTTTT CASSLPVADTGELFF
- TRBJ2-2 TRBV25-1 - TGTGCCAGCACCAGGGAGGTCACCGGGGAGCTGTTTTTT CASTREVTGELFF
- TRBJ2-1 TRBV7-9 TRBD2 TGTGCCAGCAGCTTTGGGCTAGCGGGGGTACGACCGGGGGATGAGCAGTTCTTC CASSFGLAGVRPGDEQFF
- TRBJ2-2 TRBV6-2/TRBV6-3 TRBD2 TGTGCCAGCAGCCTCGGACTAGCCACCGGGGAGCTGTTTTTT CASSLGLATGELFF
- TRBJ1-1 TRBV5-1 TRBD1 TGCGCCAGCAGCGAGACCCCGGGACAGGGGGCATTTGAAGCTTTCTTT CASSETPGQGAFEAFF
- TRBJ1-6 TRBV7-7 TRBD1 TGTGCTAGCAACGGGACAGGGGCACGATCACCCCTCCACTTT CASNGTGARSPLHF
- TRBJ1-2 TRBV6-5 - TGTGCCAGCAAGGACAACTACTATGGCTACACCTTC CASKDNYYGYTF
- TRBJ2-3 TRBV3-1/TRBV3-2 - TGTGCCAGCAGCCAAGCAGGACTCGAATCCAGAACGCAGTATTTT CASSQAGLESRTQYF
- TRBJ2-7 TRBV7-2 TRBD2 TGTGCCAGCAGCTTAGCCGGGGGGGCCGGGCACGAGCAGTACTTC CASSLAGGAGHEQYF
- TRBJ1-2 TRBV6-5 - TGTGCCACCGGGGCTAACTATGGCTACACCTTC CATGANYGYTF
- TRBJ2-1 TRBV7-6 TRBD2 TGTGCCAGCAGCTTAATGTTTAGCGGGGGTTACAATGAGCAGTTCTTC CASSLMFSGGYNEQFF